These 24 T cell receptor beta chains were all obtained from the same sample, sequenced in a study of shared clonotypes between healthy human individuals. The assay was immunoSEQ multiplex PCR, and TCRdb's table has in-frame clones only and misses some. The top ten clones hold less than 15% of a sample with hundreds of thousands of clones, roughly three quarters of them seen once. The sequencing sample was made of PBMCs. Receptor source: a woman aged 40 to 50 in good health. Some clones in this sample may be carry-over from other donors' samples.

This sequence joins TRBV2 and TRBJ2-7; either TRBD1 or TRBD2 may fit D (5 bases each). From germline, CDR1 is SNHLY and CDR2 FYNNEI. The CDR3 extends over 14 amino acids. With 6 bases removed from V and 0 bases from J, the gap between germline ends came to 12 bases. The CDR3 loop is CASSRGSVSYEQYF. CDR3 in DNA: TGTGCCAGCAGCCGGGGCTCGGTCTCCTACGAGCAGTACTTC.

The chain recombines TRBV7-8 with TRBJ2-3; 10 bases fit TRBD2. V shed 4 bases, J shed 1 base, and the junction held 11 bases outside the gene matches. The germline V gene encodes CDR1 SGHVS and CDR2 FQNEAQ. This CDR3 comprises 18 residues. The CDR3 coding sequence is TGTGCCAGCAGCTCCCGCTGGACTAGCGGAGAGGGCACAGATACGCAGTATTTT. Protein sequence: CASSSRWTSGEGTDTQYF.

This chain joins TRBV10-2 and TRBJ2-1; 8 bases line up with TRBD2. Germline lookup yields CDR1 WSHSY and CDR2 SAAADI. Unmatched junction bases numbered 0, after V lost 4 bases and J lost 4 bases. CDR3 length equals 13 residues. CDR3 residues: CASSAGGYNEQFF. The CDR3 DNA is TGCGCCAGCAGTGCGGGAGGGTACAATGAGCAGTTCTTC.

The rearrangement links TRBV7-3 to TRBJ2-1; TRBD1 aligns across 8 bases. V lost 2 bases to trimming and J lost 3 bases; unmatched junction nucleotides: 6. CDR1 and CDR2 from the germline V gene are SGHTA and FQGTGA. CDR3 size: 16 residues. The CDR3 protein is CASSLGLGTGYNEQFF. The CDR3 coding sequence is TGTGCCAGCAGCTTAGGGCTGGGGACAGGCTACAATGAGCAGTTCTTC.

This clone has a handful of counts. The same CDR3 arises from other DNA sequences in this sample as well. V gene TRBV7-9 combines with J gene TRBJ1-5; tentative D call: TRBD1 (5 bases). This CDR3 contains 12 residues. V lost 2 bases and J lost 7, with 6 bases in between. Germline V gene sequence: CDR1 SEHNR, CDR2 FQNEAQ (reference sequence). CDR3 amino acids: CASSLRDQPQHF. The CDR3 coding sequence is TGTGCCAGCAGCTTAAGGGACCAGCCCCAGCATTTT.

The chain carries TRBV30 and TRBJ1-1, with D possibly TRBD1 on 5 matching bases. CDR1 is GTSNPN and CDR2 is SVGIG in the germline V gene (reference sequence). The CDR3 spans 16 residues. V was shortened by 0 bases and J by 1 base, with 15 bases between the two germline ends. The CDR3 bases are TGTGCCTGGAGTGTACCGCGGGGGACTGGGAACACTGAAGCTTTCTTT. It codes for CAWSVPRGTGNTEAFF.

The CDR3 protein is CASSPRSGGNTGELFF. DNA for the CDR3: TGTGCCAGCAGCCCAAGGAGCGGGGGGAACACCGGGGAGCTGTTTTTT. The V and J genes are TRBV7-3 and TRBJ2-2, with 8 bases aligning to TRBD2. J was trimmed by 1 base and V by 5 bases; bases with no gene match: 6. The CDR3 covers 16 residues. Germline V gives CDR1 SGHTA, CDR2 FQGTGA.

This chain joins TRBV29-1 and TRBJ2-1; 9 bases map to TRBD2. The germline V gene encodes CDR1 SQVTM and CDR2 ANQGSEA. The ends lost 5 bases at V and 4 bases at J; junction bases unmatched: 9. The CDR3 has 15 residues. CDR3 sequence: CSVLKTSGPYNEQFF. The CDR3 nucleotides read TGCAGCGTTTTAAAGACTAGCGGCCCATACAATGAGCAGTTCTTC.

The chain recombines TRBV7-6 with TRBJ2-7; no clear D gene. The length of the CDR3 is 13 residues. Germline V gene data show CDR1 as SGHVS and CDR2 as FNYEAQ. The V end was cut by 5 bases, the J end by 2 bases, with 10 bases between. The CDR3 coding sequence is TGTGCCAGCAGCGCTGGCGACACCTACGAGCAGTACTTC. Protein product: CASSAGDTYEQYF.

V is TRBV7-3 and J is TRBJ2-2; D may be TRBD1 (6 bases). Per germline, CDR1 SGHTA and CDR2 FQGTGA. The ends were cut back, 5 bases at V and 6 bases at J, with 13 bases in the middle. The CDR3 covers 14 residues. CDR3 bases: TGTGCCAGCAGCCAGGGGCTAGAGGCCGGGGAGCTGTTTTTT. This gives the protein CASSQGLEAGELFF.

The rearrangement uses TRBV29-1 and TRBJ1-2; 7 bases are a match to TRBD1. V lost 7 bases to trimming and J lost 2 bases; unmatched junction nucleotides: 4. Germline V gene sequence: CDR1 SQVTM, CDR2 ANQGSEA. This CDR3 is built from 12 residues. This chain's CDR3 is CSAAGGNYGYTF. CDR3 coding DNA: TGCAGCGCCGCAGGGGGGAACTATGGCTACACCTTC.

This chain joins TRBV10-3 and TRBJ1-2; no reliable D call. Germline assignment: CDR1 ENHRY and CDR2 SYGVKD. V lost 4 bases and J 5 bases, leaving 14 bases between the germline ends. The CDR3 length is 14 residues. The CDR3 loop is CAISGTLREYGYTF. In DNA form, the CDR3 reads TGTGCCATCAGTGGCACCCTGCGGGAATATGGCTACACCTTC.

This clone was observed a single time. The chain is built from TRBV7-3 and TRBJ2-1, with D possibly TRBD2 on 5 matching bases. Germline values: CDR1 SGHTA, CDR2 FQGTGA. The CDR3 consists of 15 residues. Trimming pared 4 bases from V and 3 bases from J, leaving 13 bases between. DNA for the CDR3: TGTGCCAGCAGCTCCCACATCGCGGGCTACAATGAGCAGTTCTTC. Protein product: CASSSHIAGYNEQFF.

The chain couples TRBV4-1 to TRBJ2-1; 7 bases fit TRBD2. Trimming took 6 bases from V and 5 from J; bases not matched to a gene: 10. The CDR3 length is 15 residues. CDR1 MGHRA and CDR2 YSYEKL come from the germline V gene. The DNA for the CDR3 is TGCGCCAGCAGGCTAACGGGAGGACGGGACAATGAGCAGTTCTTC. It is translated as CASRLTGGRDNEQFF.

The chain has TRBV9 and TRBJ2-7; TRBD1 agrees at 9 bases. The CDR3 spans 14 residues. The ends lost 3 bases at V and 3 bases at J; junction bases unmatched: 4. Germline assignment: CDR1 SGDLS and CDR2 YYNGEE. CDR3 region: CASSGGQGYYEQYF. CDR3 DNA sequence: TGTGCCAGCAGCGGGGGACAGGGCTACTACGAGCAGTACTTC.

V gene TRBV29-1 combines with J gene TRBJ2-7; unclear D gene. Germline-derived CDR1 and CDR2 are SQVTM and ANQGSEA. V lost 7 bases and J 5 bases, leaving 15 bases between the germline ends. The CDR3 is 12 residues long. CDR3 protein: CSAGPRTDEQYF. CDR3 DNA: TGCAGCGCCGGACCGCGGACGGACGAGCAGTACTTC.

V gene TRBV7-2 combines with J gene TRBJ2-3, with D unresolved. This CDR3 has 14 residues. Trimming stripped 1 base from V and 2 bases from J, with 7 bases between. Germline CDR1 is SGHTA and CDR2 is FQGNSA. CDR3 residues: CASSLDRFTDTQYF. The CDR3 nucleotides read TGTGCCAGCAGCTTAGACAGATTCACAGATACGCAGTATTTT. The whole variable domain, filled in from reference TRBV7-2 and TRBJ2-3, reads GAGVSQSPSNKVTEKGKDVELRCDPISGHTALYWYRQSLGQGLEFLIYFQGNSAPDKSGLPSDRFSAERTGGSVSTLTIQRTQQEDSAVYLCASSLDRFTDTQYFGPGTRLTVL.

This clone was seen once. This likely reflects a read error, since a far larger clone is one base away. The genes are TRBV5-1 and TRBJ1-2, with 7 bases aligning to TRBD1. The germline gives CDR1 SGHRS, CDR2 YFSETQ. The CDR3 is made up of 15 amino acids. The CDR3: CASSTTGLRSYSYTF. The CDR3 DNA reads TGCGCCAGCAGCACGACAGGGTTGAGGAGCTATAGCTACACCTTC.

The chain couples TRBV19 to TRBJ1-5; 7 bases agree with TRBD1. Germline loops: CDR1 LNHDA, CDR2 SQIVND (reference sequence). V shed 3 bases and J 3 bases; nucleotides not matched to a gene: 11. The length of the CDR3 is 17 residues. Here the CDR3 reads CASSIAEGAGINQPQHF. In DNA, the CDR3 is TGTGCCAGTAGTATCGCGGAGGGGGCAGGAATCAATCAGCCCCAGCATTTT. The full variable domain, with the rest looked up from reference TRBV19 and TRBJ1-5, is DGGITQSPKYLFRKEGQNVTLSCEQNLNHDAMYWYRQDPGQGLRLIYYSQIVNDFQKGDIAEGYSVSREKKESFPLTVTSAQKNPTAFYLCASSIAEGAGINQPQHFGDGTRLSIL.

Of note for this clone: It is likely a read error: a sequence one base away is far more abundant. The identical CDR3 is also encoded by other nucleotide sequences in the sample. The CDR3 spells CASSLGRKLVGGSYNEQFF. For the CDR3, the DNA is TGTGCCAGCAGCTTAGGAAGGAAGCTGGTTGGGGGCTCCTACAATGAGCAGTTCTTC. J is TRBJ2-1 and V is TRBV11-2; D could derive from TRBD1 or TRBD2 (5 bases each). The ends were cut back, 1 base at V and 0 bases at J, with 19 bases in the middle. Germline CDR1 and CDR2: SGHAT and FQNNGV. The CDR3 length is 19 residues.

V is TRBV28 and J is TRBJ1-2; TRBD1 is a possible D gene (5 bases). This CDR3 spans 14 amino acids. Germline-derived CDR1 and CDR2 are MDHEN and SYDVKM. Trimming pared 7 bases from V and 5 bases from J, leaving 17 bases between. The CDR3 DNA sequence: TGTGCCAGCACCTTAAATCTCCGGGGGTATGGCTACACCTTC. Its translation: CASTLNLRGYGYTF.

The rearrangement uses TRBV28 and TRBJ2-7; D is ambiguous. Germline lookup yields CDR1 MDHEN and CDR2 SYDVKM. This CDR3 comprises 12 residues. Between the trimmed V and J ends, which lost 8 bases and 4 bases, there was a span of 12 bases. In nucleotides, the CDR3 is TGTGCCAGCGCCACCATGAGGTACGAGCAGTACTTC. Protein sequence: CASATMRYEQYF.

The chain links TRBV7-9 to TRBJ2-1; perhaps TRBD1 as D (5 bases). Germline lookup yields CDR1 SEHNR and CDR2 FQNEAQ (reference sequence). Trimming stripped 4 bases from V and 0 bases from J, with 22 bases between. The CDR3 has 19 amino acids. The DNA of the CDR3 is TGTGCCAGCAGCTCTATTAGGGGCCTCGGGCGGAGCTCCTACAATGAGCAGTTCTTC. This encodes CASSSIRGLGRSSYNEQFF.

V gene TRBV6-6 combines with J gene TRBJ2-1; tentative D call: TRBD1 (6 bases). The CDR3 spans 15 residues. V was shortened by 3 bases and J by 0 bases, with 9 bases between the two germline ends. Looked up from germline, CDR1 is MNHNY and CDR2 is SVGAGI (reference sequence). CDR3 amino acids: CASSYRTDSYNEQFF. CDR3 sequence (DNA): TGTGCCAGCAGTTATAGGACAGACTCCTACAATGAGCAGTTCTTC.